This T cell receptor (beta chain) was retrieved from a study of T cells in Graves' hyperthyroidism and ophthalmopathy. General study findings and limits: From stable hyperthyroidism, ophthalmopathy was separated by a 13 V-J model.

The TCR beta CDR3 regions underwent amplification using RNA transcripts as the source. The primer set for the first-round RT-PCR of the TCR CDR3 was HTBI. Each CDR3 protein is one row after TCRdb ran MiXCR on the multiplex PCR reads. The top ten clones hold around 4% of a sample with some 350,000 distinct CDR3 sequences, about 20% of them seen once. Germline CDR1 is DFQATT and CDR2 is SNEGSKA (reference sequence). The junction had 6 bases not matched to a gene; V was cut back by 6 bases and J by 0 bases. The CDR3 runs to 14 residues. Fresh 10 ml peripheral blood yielded PBMCs. This clonotype was counted at least ten times. Its antigen remains unidentified.

The specimen was blood. This sequence originates from a woman aged 18-29 years with Graves' hyperthyroidism. This chain connects TRBV20-1 to TRBJ2-7; 9 positions agree with TRBD1. The CDR3 coding sequence is TGCAGTGCGCGCCGGGACAGGGTCTCCTACGAGCAGTACTTC. Translated: CSARRDRVSYEQYF.